The 9 T cell receptor beta chains in this list originate from one sample, sequenced in a study of patients and donors after allogeneic stem cell transplantation. MiXCR, run by TCRdb on the RT-PCR reads, gives a single entry per CDR3 protein. The table includes about 960,000 distinct CDR3 sequences, about a sixth detected once. Specimen: blood, either unsorted or a sorted T cell fraction (not recorded which). The source is a human donor who was either an allogeneic HSCT recipient or a stem cell or donor lymphocyte infusion donor (not recorded which). It is not recorded whose cells these are; they may come from a transplant donor.

This clonotype was observed many times. The chain uses TRBV20-1 and TRBJ1-6; D call uncertain. The V gene's germline CDR1 is DFQATT and CDR2 SNEGSKA (reference sequence). The CDR3 runs 14 residues. The ends were cut back, 5 bases at V and 4 bases at J, with 12 bases in the middle. The CDR3 reads CSAVGGNYNSPLHF. The CDR3 DNA is TGCAGTGCTGTTGGAGGGAATTATAATTCACCCCTCCACTTT.

V usage is TRBV5-8 and J usage is TRBJ1-1; D may be TRBD1 (5 bases). CDR1 and CDR2 from the germline V gene are SGHTS and YDEGEE. The ends were cut back, 0 bases at V and 6 bases at J, with 18 bases in the middle. The CDR3 loop spans 16 amino acids. This CDR3 reads CASSLVVGTGRAEAFF. The CDR3 nucleotides read TGTGCCAGCAGCTTGGTAGTAGGTACAGGTAGGGCTGAAGCTTTCTTT.

The chain recombines TRBV11-1 with TRBJ2-7; either TRBD1 or TRBD2 may supply D (5 bases each). CDR1 is SGHAT, CDR2 FQDESV, per germline (reference sequence). Trimming stripped 2 bases from V and 3 bases from J, with 14 bases between. This CDR3 has 15 amino acids. The DNA of the CDR3 is TGTGCCAGCAGCTTACAGAGGGGAGACAACTACGAGCAGTACTTC. Protein product: CASSLQRGDNYEQYF.

This clonotype was seen only a few times. The chain employs TRBV6-2 or TRBV6-3 and TRBJ1-2, with D hard to call. The CDR3 is 12 residues long. The ends were cut back, 6 bases at V and 8 bases at J, with 13 bases in the middle. Per germline, CDR1 MNHEY and CDR2 SVGEGT. The CDR3 region is CASRYNPTGYTF. The CDR3 DNA reads as TGTGCCAGCAGGTATAACCCAACAGGCTACACCTTC.

This clonotype turned up a few times. This chain joins TRBV20-1 and TRBJ2-3, with TRBD2 identical over 10 bases. With 6 bases clipped from V and 6 bases from J, the junction kept 9 bases outside the gene matches. CDR3 length: 14 residues. The germline gives CDR1 DFQATT, CDR2 SNEGSKA (reference sequence). CDR3 DNA: TGCAGTGCCCTAGGACTAGCGGTGGCGGATACGCAGTATTTT. As protein: CSALGLAVADTQYF.

The rearrangement joins TRBV10-3 to TRBJ1-2, with D possibly being TRBD1 (5 bases). The CDR3 runs 14 residues. Germline CDR1 reads ENHRY; CDR2 reads SYGVKD. V was pared by 11 bases and J by 0 bases, with 16 bases between. CDR3 coding DNA: TGTGCCGCCTCTGGACGGGACCCTAACTATGGCTACACCTTC. Translation: CAASGRDPNYGYTF.

The V gene is TRBV12-3 or TRBV12-4, the J gene TRBJ1-2; D unclear. This CDR3 spans 15 amino acids. Trimming pared 2 bases from V and 4 bases from J, leaving 14 bases between. CDR3 bases: TGTGCCAGCAGTTTATGGTCGCTTGCTGCCTATGGCTACACCTTC. Protein sequence: CASSLWSLAAYGYTF.

This chain uses TRBV7-2 with TRBJ2-5; TRBD2 aligns across 14 bases. V gave up 7 bases and J gave up 4 bases; unmatched junction bases: 8. CDR1 and CDR2 from the germline V gene are SGHTA and FQGNSA. The CDR3 has 16 residues. CDR3 nucleotide sequence: TGTGCCAGCACCCCGACTAGCGGGGGGGCTTTAGAGACCCAGTACTTC. Its translation: CASTPTSGGALETQYF.

The rearrangement joins TRBV7-2 to TRBJ2-5; 8 bases align to TRBD1. V trimming: 4 bases; J trimming: 2 bases; junction bases outside the gene matches: 3. This CDR3 has 14 amino acids. Per the germline V gene, CDR1 is SGHTA and CDR2 is FQGNSA. The CDR3 reads CASSWWTGQETQYF. CDR3 coding DNA: TGTGCCAGCAGCTGGTGGACAGGGCAAGAGACCCAGTACTTC.